The 15 T cell receptor beta chains below all came from one sample that was sequenced in a study of shared clonotypes between healthy human individuals. The data were produced by immunoSEQ multiplex PCR, yet TCRdb's version contains in-frame clones alone and is incomplete. The sample includes 2 million or so clones, 90% to 95% of them seen just once. The sample consisted of naive CD4+ T cells sorted from blood. Subset here: CD45RA+ positively selected. The receptors were gathered from a young man in good health.

The chain couples TRBV20-1 to TRBJ2-3; D is ambiguous. There are 10 residues in the CDR3. Germline V lookup: CDR1 DFQATT, CDR2 SNEGSKA (reference sequence). V was cut by 2 bases and J by 9 bases, with 6 bases left in between. The CDR3 DNA is TGCAGTGCTAGACGAGAGACGCAGTATTTT. It yields the protein CSARRETQYF.

The rearrangement links TRBV10-3 to TRBJ1-2; D perhaps matches TRBD1 (5 bases). This CDR3 is 13 amino acids long. The germline V gene has CDR1 ENHRY and CDR2 SYGVKD. V shed 6 bases and J shed 4 bases, with 12 bases lying between them. The CDR3 loop reads CAISDPGGYGYTF. DNA of the CDR3: TGTGCCATCAGCGACCCGGGGGGCTATGGCTACACCTTC.

The chain combines TRBV27 with TRBJ2-7, with TRBD1 matching over 10 bases. Germline V gives CDR1 MNHEY, CDR2 SMNVEV (reference sequence). CDR3 size: 15 residues. The V gene end was trimmed by 5 bases and the J gene end by 3 bases; junction bases not matched to a gene: 7. The CDR3 DNA sequence: TGTGCCAGCAGTCAGGGACAGGGGTCGAGCTACGAGCAGTACTTC. Its translation is CASSQGQGSSYEQYF.

This clone has just one count. This chain joins TRBV6-6 and TRBJ2-3, with 11 nucleotides matching TRBD2. This CDR3 contains 14 residues. CDR1 is MNHNY, CDR2 SVGAGI, per germline (reference sequence). Trimming cost V 10 bases and J 4 bases; bases outside gene matches: 7. The CDR3 loop reads CATLAGGPSDTQYF. CDR3 coding DNA: TGTGCCACCTTAGCGGGAGGGCCCTCAGATACGCAGTATTTT.

With respect to this clone: Relative to the germline gene, one junction end is altered; a read error may explain this. The V gene is TRBV5-4, the J gene TRBJ1-1; 7 bases are a match to TRBD1. Germline V gene data show CDR1 as SGHNT and CDR2 as YYREEE (reference sequence). The CDR3 has 17 residues. CDR3 loop: CASTLGTRTGLNTEAFF. The CDR3 nucleotides read TGTGCCAGCACCTTGGGGACTCGGACAGGACTGAACACTGAAGCTTTCTTT.

The chain joins TRBV7-9 to TRBJ1-5; 7 nucleotides align to TRBD1. V lost 5 bases and J lost 4; bases outside the gene matches: 8. The germline V gene has CDR1 SEHNR and CDR2 FQNEAQ (reference sequence). CDR3 size: 15 residues. CDR3 DNA: TGTGCCAGCAGCCACGGGACAGTCTCAAATCAGCCCCAGCATTTT. Amino acids: CASSHGTVSNQPQHF.

The genes are TRBV7-2 and TRBJ1-6; D might be TRBD1 (5 bases). Germline CDR1 is SGHTA and CDR2 is FQGNSA. Trimming removed 1 base from V and 10 bases from J, with 17 bases in between. The CDR3 is 16 residues long. This chain's CDR3 is CASSLGQGRRSSPLHF. CDR3 bases: TGTGCCAGCAGCTTAGGTCAGGGTAGGAGGTCGTCACCCCTCCACTTT. Full variable domain (remainder filled in from reference TRBV7-2 and TRBJ1-6): GAGVSQSPSNKVTEKGKDVELRCDPISGHTALYWYRQSLGQGLEFLIYFQGNSAPDKSGLPSDRFSAERTGGSVSTLTIQRTQQEDSAVYLCASSLGQGRRSSPLHFGNGTRLTVT.

The chain joins TRBV9 to TRBJ2-5; the D call may be TRBD1 or TRBD2 (5 bases each). CDR3 length: 16 amino acids. Germline V gives CDR1 SGDLS, CDR2 YYNGEE. V dropped 0 bases and J dropped 1 base, with 13 bases sitting between them. CDR3 sequence: CASSVGRGTVQETQYF. The CDR3 coding sequence is TGTGCCAGCAGCGTAGGCAGAGGGACGGTCCAAGAGACCCAGTACTTC. The whole variable domain, remainder taken from reference TRBV9 and TRBJ2-5, is DSGVTQTPKHLITATGQRVTLRCSPRSGDLSVYWYQQSLDQGLQFLIQYYNGEERAKGNILERFSAQQFPDLHSELNLSSLELGDSALYFCASSVGRGTVQETQYFGPGTRLLVL.

This clone was recorded once. The rearrangement links TRBV5-1 to TRBJ1-6, with D perhaps matching TRBD1 (6 bases). The germline V gene has CDR1 SGHRS and CDR2 YFSETQ. The CDR3 contains 15 residues. V was cut by 2 bases and J by 2 bases, with 8 bases left in between. The DNA for the CDR3 is TGCGCCAGCAGCTTTGACAGGCCCTATAATTCACCCCTCCACTTT. Translation: CASSFDRPYNSPLHF.

A word on this clone: Additional DNA sequences in this sample encode the identical CDR3. The chain employs TRBV28 and TRBJ1-6, with D possibly TRBD1 on 5 matching bases. Trimming took off 3 bases at V and 3 bases at J, with 12 bases between the two ends. The CDR3 runs 16 residues. Looked up from germline, CDR1 is MDHEN and CDR2 is SYDVKM. Here the CDR3 DNA reads TGTGCCAGCAGTTTGGGGCGGTCGAGCTATAATTCACCCCTCCACTTT. Its translation is CASSLGRSSYNSPLHF.

The chain uses TRBV19 and TRBJ2-2; possible D gene TRBD1, 6 bases. Trimming left V 5 bases short and J 2 bases short, with 12 bases between. From germline, CDR1 is LNHDA and CDR2 SQIVND (reference sequence). The CDR3 runs 15 residues. The CDR3 coding sequence is TGTGCCAGTAGTTGGGGCAGGGGTAACACCGGGGAGCTGTTTTTT. It translates to CASSWGRGNTGELFF.

Concerning this clone itself: The same CDR3 can be traced to other DNA sequences in this sample. The chain joins TRBV6-5 to TRBJ2-5; 9 nucleotides agree with TRBD1. This CDR3 has 13 amino acids. Germline V gene sequence: CDR1 MNHEY, CDR2 SVGAGI. V trimming: 6 bases; J trimming: 4 bases; junction bases outside the gene matches: 3. The CDR3 DNA is TGTGCCAGCAGAGGGACAGGGAGAGAGACCCAGTACTTC. Protein product: CASRGTGRETQYF.

The chain joins TRBV6-1 to TRBJ2-5; unclear D gene. Trimming stripped 5 bases from V and 5 bases from J, with 15 bases between. The germline V gene has CDR1 MNHNS and CDR2 SASEGT. CDR3 length: 14 residues. The DNA for the CDR3 is TGTGCCAGCAGTTGGGGTCCATCATTGGAGACCCAGTACTTC. It specifies CASSWGPSLETQYF.

The chain uses TRBV9 and TRBJ2-1; D gene uncertain. Trimming stripped 0 bases from V and 3 bases from J, with 10 bases between. The CDR3 contains 15 residues. CDR1 SGDLS and CDR2 YYNGEE come from the germline V gene. CDR3 sequence reads: CASSVEGSNYNEQFF. In DNA, the CDR3 is TGTGCCAGCAGCGTAGAGGGCTCGAACTACAATGAGCAGTTCTTC.

This chain connects TRBV5-6 to TRBJ1-4; 7 bases map to TRBD1. The CDR3 spans 14 residues. Germline V gene lookup returns CDR1 SGHDT and CDR2 YYEEEE. The V segment lost 0 bases and the J segment 8 bases; nucleotides outside the gene matches: 4. The CDR3 DNA follows: TGTGCCAGCAGCTTGGGAACAGGGGACGAAAAACTGTTTTTT. Its protein is CASSLGTGDEKLFF. Filled out from reference TRBV5-6 and TRBJ1-4, the complete variable domain reads DAGVTQSPTHLIKTRGQQVTLRCSPKSGHDTVSWYQQALGQGPQFIFQYYEEEERQRGNFPDRFSGHQFPNYSSELNVNALLLGDSALYLCASSLGTGDEKLFFGSGTQLSVL.